This entry concerns a single T cell receptor beta chain. Its matching antigen is unknown. This CDR3 has 12 residues. Losses at the gene ends were 6 bases for V and 9 bases for J; bases not matched to a gene: 4. The germline CDR1 and CDR2 sequences are SNHLY and FYNNEI. All the donors were Caucasian adults who lived in Nashville, Tennessee. The sample originates from a study of shared clonotypes between healthy human individuals. Study in general: Two women and a few men aged 18 to 49 served as donors.

The assay used deep level. The protocol was immunoSEQ multiplex PCR, while the TCRdb copy is restricted to in-frame clones and leaves out a portion. The sample consists of some 2,500,000 clones, 80% to 95% of them appearing once. Study-wide results and caveats: Sampling was confined to blood; repertoires within tissues likely differ.

The chain links TRBV2 to TRBJ2-1, with 8 bases matching TRBD1. Sequenced material: naive CD4+ T cells from PBMCs. Subset: CD45RA+ positively selected. The sequence came from a man younger than 30 in good health. Some clones in this sample may be carry-over from other donors' samples. The CDR3 sequence is CASRWTGSEQFF. The CDR3 nucleotides read TGTGCCAGCAGGTGGACAGGGTCTGAGCAGTTCTTC.